This record looks at one T cell receptor beta chain sequence and its context. Combining a sample-barcoded 5' primer with a J-beta primer mix, a second PCR ran for about 7 to 12 cycles. TCRdb processed the 5' RACE reads anew with MiXCR; each CDR3 protein has one entry. The sample carries about 1.8 million distinct CDR3 sequences, 49% recorded once. This entry comes from a study of blood T cells in healthy people across ages. The CDR3 is 17 amino acids. Looked up from germline, CDR1 is MNHNY and CDR2 is SVGAGI (reference sequence). The sample taken for sequencing was blood. This sequence originates from a woman aged 40 to 49 in good health. V gene TRBV6-6 combines with J gene TRBJ2-7; TRBD2 matches at 8 bases. The J call may be wrong; the DNA end is better matched by TRBJ2-5. This CDR3 is CASSYHRRGEGPETQYF. Written as DNA, the CDR3 is TGTGCCAGCAGTTACCATCGGCGGGGGGAAGGTCCGGAGACCCAGTACTTC.